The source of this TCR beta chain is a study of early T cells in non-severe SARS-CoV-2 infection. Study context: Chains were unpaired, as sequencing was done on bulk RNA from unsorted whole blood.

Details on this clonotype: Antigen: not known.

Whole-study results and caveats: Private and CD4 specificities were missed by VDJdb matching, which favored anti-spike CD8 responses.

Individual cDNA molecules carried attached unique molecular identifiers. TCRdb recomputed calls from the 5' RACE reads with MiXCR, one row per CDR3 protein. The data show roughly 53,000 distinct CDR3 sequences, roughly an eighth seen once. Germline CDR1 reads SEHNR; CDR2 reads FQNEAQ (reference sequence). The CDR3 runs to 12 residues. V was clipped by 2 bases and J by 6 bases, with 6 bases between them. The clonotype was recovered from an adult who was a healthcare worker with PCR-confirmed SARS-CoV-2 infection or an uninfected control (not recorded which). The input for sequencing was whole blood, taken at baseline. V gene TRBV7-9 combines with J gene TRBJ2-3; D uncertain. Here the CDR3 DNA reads TGTGCCAGCAGCTTAACCCCGGATACGCAGTATTTT. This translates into CASSLTPDTQYF.